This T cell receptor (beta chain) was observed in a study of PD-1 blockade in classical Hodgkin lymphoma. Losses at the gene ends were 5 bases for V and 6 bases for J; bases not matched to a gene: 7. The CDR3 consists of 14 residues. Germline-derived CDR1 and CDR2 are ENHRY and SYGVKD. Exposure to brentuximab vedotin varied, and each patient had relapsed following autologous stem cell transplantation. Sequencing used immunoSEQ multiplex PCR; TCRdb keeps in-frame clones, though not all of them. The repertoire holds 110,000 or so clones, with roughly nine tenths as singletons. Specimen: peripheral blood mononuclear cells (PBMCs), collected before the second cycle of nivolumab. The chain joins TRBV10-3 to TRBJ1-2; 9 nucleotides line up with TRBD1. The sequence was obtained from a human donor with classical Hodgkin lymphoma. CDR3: CAISNWDRADGYTF. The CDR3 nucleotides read TGTGCCATCAGTAACTGGGACAGGGCTGATGGCTACACCTTC.